This T cell receptor beta chain was sequenced in a study of blood T cell repertoires in COVID-19. As for the study in general: The origin of the acute and convalescent COVID-19 samples was the United States, Italy and Spain.

This CDR3 comprises 14 residues. V was cut by 1 base and J by 0 bases, with 8 bases left in between. Per the germline V gene, CDR1 is SGHRS and CDR2 is YFSETQ. The assay was immunoSEQ multiplex PCR, and TCRdb's table has in-frame clones only and misses some. The table records fewer than 120,000 clones, about 90% of them present only once. The genes are TRBV5-1 and TRBJ2-7; D is uncertain. The TCR sequence derives from a human donor in a cohort sampled during active COVID-19. Source material: peripheral blood. The CDR3 loop is CASSLWQNSYEQYF. The CDR3 DNA is TGCGCCAGCAGCTTGTGGCAGAACTCCTACGAGCAGTACTTC. The full variable domain, completed using reference TRBV5-1 and TRBJ2-7, is KAGVTQTPRYLIKTRGQQVTLSCSPISGHRSVSWYQQTPGQGLQFLFEYFSETQRNKGNFPGRFSGRQFSNSRSEMNVSTLELGDSALYLCASSLWQNSYEQYFGPGTRLTVT.